This TCR beta chain was observed in a study of circulating CD8 cells and anti-PD-1 response in melanoma. Study-wide results and limits: Previously treated and treatment-naive patients were pooled together. Only baseline and M1 samples entered the published repertoire comparisons.

Sorting of live CD3+CD8+TCRalphabeta+ cells by PD-1 and/or TIGIT gave four subsets. Using about 15 ng of total RNA, TCR libraries were made with the QIAseq Immune Repertoire TCR panel. TCRdb re-called the reads through MiXCR, storing one row per CDR3 protein. This sample has roughly 990 distinct CDR3 sequences, with around 6.6% found just once. By proportion, this clonotype is large. Its cognate antigen is unknown. Germline V gene sequence: CDR1 LNHNV, CDR2 YYDKDF (reference sequence). The V and J ends lost 8 bases and 2 bases, in that order; junction bases with no gene match: 5. There are 14 residues in the CDR3.

This chain joins TRBV15 and TRBJ2-2; 7 bases agree with TRBD1. The sequencing here drew on CD8+ T cells from PBMCs, taken at baseline or after one month of anti-PD-1 therapy (not recorded which). The sequence was collected from a human donor with melanoma. CDR3 residues: CATRDRSNTGELFF. The CDR3 nucleotides are TGTGCCACCCGGGACAGATCAAACACCGGGGAGCTGTTTTTT.